The rows below give T cell receptor beta chains drawn from one sample of a study of Ad26.COV2.S vaccination and SARS-CoV-2 variants. The assay was immunoSEQ multiplex PCR, and TCRdb's table has in-frame clones only and misses some. The profile shows under 250,000 clones, around nine tenths of them singletons. The source material was peripheral blood, sampled in a trial of Ad26.COV2.S vaccine versus placebo. The receptor source for this set is a person aged 18-60 years who received the Ad26.COV2.S COVID-19 vaccine or a placebo. CDR3s include the opening cysteine and the closing phenylalanine or tryptophan. Each record gives: D gene, V gene, J gene, clone size, CDR3 length, CDR3 DNA, CDR3 protein. A D gene is named only where the DNA matches it firmly. Rows may omit the clone size; those that give it use once, few, many or a size class.

d_call: -; v_call: TRBV9; j_call: TRBJ1-6; clone_size: -; cdr3_length: 16; cdr3_nt: TGTGCCAGCAGCGCCGGAGGGGTATCGAATAATTCACCCCTCCACTTT; cdr3_aa: CASSAGGVSNNSPLHF
d_call: -; v_call: TRBV3-1/TRBV3-2; j_call: TRBJ2-3; clone_size: -; cdr3_length: 12; cdr3_nt: TGTGCCAGCAGCCAAGGTGCAGATACGCAGTATTTT; cdr3_aa: CASSQGADTQYF
d_call: TRBD2; v_call: TRBV6-5; j_call: TRBJ2-1; clone_size: -; cdr3_length: 14; cdr3_nt: TGTGCCAGCAGCCAAGCGGGGGGTTACAATGAGCAGTTCTTC; cdr3_aa: CASSQAGGYNEQFF
d_call: -; v_call: TRBV12-5; j_call: TRBJ1-3; clone_size: -; cdr3_length: 14; cdr3_nt: TGTGCTAGTGGTCTGGGATCGGCCGGAAACACCATATATTTT; cdr3_aa: CASGLGSAGNTIYF
d_call: -; v_call: TRBV27; j_call: TRBJ2-5; clone_size: -; cdr3_length: 17; cdr3_nt: TGTGCCAGCAGTTTGGCTCCAAGCGGGCCACTACAAGAGACCCAGTACTTC; cdr3_aa: CASSLAPSGPLQETQYF
d_call: TRBD1; v_call: TRBV6-2/TRBV6-3; j_call: TRBJ1-1; clone_size: -; cdr3_length: 12; cdr3_nt: TGTGCCAGCAGTCGGGGACAGGGAAAAGCTTTCTTT; cdr3_aa: CASSRGQGKAFF
d_call: TRBD1; v_call: TRBV7-9; j_call: TRBJ2-7; clone_size: -; cdr3_length: 14; cdr3_nt: TGTGCCAGCAGCTTAGATGGGACAGGGGGTGAGCAGTACTTC; cdr3_aa: CASSLDGTGGEQYF
d_call: TRBD1; v_call: TRBV29-1; j_call: TRBJ2-3; clone_size: -; cdr3_length: 13; cdr3_nt: TGCAGCGTTGAGGAAGGGACAGAAGATACGCAGTATTTT; cdr3_aa: CSVEEGTEDTQYF
d_call: TRBD1; v_call: TRBV12-5; j_call: TRBJ1-5; clone_size: -; cdr3_length: 13; cdr3_nt: TGTGCTAGTGTAAGGGACAGGAATCAGCCCCAGCATTTT; cdr3_aa: CASVRDRNQPQHF
d_call: -; v_call: TRBV30; j_call: TRBJ2-7; clone_size: few; cdr3_length: 11; cdr3_nt: TGTGCCTGGGGGATTACCTACGAGCAGTACTTC; cdr3_aa: CAWGITYEQYF
d_call: TRBD1; v_call: TRBV19; j_call: TRBJ2-5; clone_size: -; cdr3_length: 14; cdr3_nt: TGTGCCAGTAGTATGACAGGGAGTCTAGAGACCCAGTACTTC; cdr3_aa: CASSMTGSLETQYF
d_call: -; v_call: TRBV7-8; j_call: TRBJ2-2; clone_size: -; cdr3_length: 14; cdr3_nt: TGTGCCAGCAGCTTAGCGCTGAAGACCGGGGAGCTGTTTTTT; cdr3_aa: CASSLALKTGELFF
d_call: TRBD1; v_call: TRBV19; j_call: TRBJ2-1; clone_size: -; cdr3_length: 16; cdr3_nt: TGTGCCAGTAGTAGTGTTGGGACAGGCACTTTCAATGAGCAGTTCTTC; cdr3_aa: CASSSVGTGTFNEQFF
d_call: TRBD1; v_call: TRBV30; j_call: TRBJ1-1; clone_size: -; cdr3_length: 14; cdr3_nt: TGTGCCTGGAGTGCCATACAGGGGGTCGCTGAAGCTTTCTTT; cdr3_aa: CAWSAIQGVAEAFF
d_call: TRBD2; v_call: TRBV7-2; j_call: TRBJ2-3; clone_size: -; cdr3_length: 16; cdr3_nt: TGTGCCAGCAGCTTAGCGCTAGCGGGGGGCACAGATACGCAGTATTTT; cdr3_aa: CASSLALAGGTDTQYF
d_call: -; v_call: TRBV27; j_call: TRBJ1-6; clone_size: -; cdr3_length: 15; cdr3_nt: TGTGCCAGTCGGACAGCGCCAATTTATAATTCACCCCTCCACTTT; cdr3_aa: CASRTAPIYNSPLHF
d_call: -; v_call: TRBV15; j_call: TRBJ1-4; clone_size: -; cdr3_length: 17; cdr3_nt: TGTGCCACCGCTACGTCCCCCGGGGGAATGGGTAACGAAAAACTGTTTTTT; cdr3_aa: CATATSPGGMGNEKLFF
d_call: -; v_call: TRBV5-4; j_call: TRBJ2-7; clone_size: many; cdr3_length: 13; cdr3_nt: TGTGCCAGCACCATCACAGGGCGTGGCGAGCAGTACTTC; cdr3_aa: CASTITGRGEQYF
d_call: -; v_call: TRBV9; j_call: TRBJ1-6; clone_size: -; cdr3_length: 15; cdr3_nt: TGTGCCAGCAGGGGGGAAGGGCGGAATAATTCACCCCTCCACTTT; cdr3_aa: CASRGEGRNNSPLHF
d_call: -; v_call: TRBV9; j_call: TRBJ1-2; clone_size: -; cdr3_length: 13; cdr3_nt: TGTGCCAGCAGCGCAGATAGGGGCTATGGCTACACCTTC; cdr3_aa: CASSADRGYGYTF
d_call: -; v_call: TRBV7-2; j_call: TRBJ2-1; clone_size: -; cdr3_length: 13; cdr3_nt: TGTGCCAGCAGCTTAGCATGGGACTCTCCGGTGTTCTTC; cdr3_aa: CASSLAWDSPVFF
d_call: -; v_call: TRBV10-3; j_call: TRBJ2-5; clone_size: -; cdr3_length: 14; cdr3_nt: TGTGCCATCAGTGAGTCGAAGGGGCGAGAGACCCAGTACTTC; cdr3_aa: CAISESKGRETQYF
d_call: -; v_call: TRBV25-1; j_call: TRBJ1-2; clone_size: -; cdr3_length: 13; cdr3_nt: TGTGCCAGCAGTGATGTTGTGGAGGGCGGCTACACCTTC; cdr3_aa: CASSDVVEGGYTF
d_call: -; v_call: TRBV4-3; j_call: TRBJ1-2; clone_size: many; cdr3_length: 15; cdr3_nt: TGCGCCAGCAGCCAAGCGGCGGGAGCTAACTATGGCTACACCTTC; cdr3_aa: CASSQAAGANYGYTF
d_call: -; v_call: TRBV5-5; j_call: TRBJ2-7; clone_size: -; cdr3_length: 12; cdr3_nt: TGTGCCAGCAGTCTAAATTACTACGAGCAGTACTTC; cdr3_aa: CASSLNYYEQYF
d_call: TRBD1; v_call: TRBV28; j_call: TRBJ2-3; clone_size: -; cdr3_length: 15; cdr3_nt: TGTGCCAGCAGTCCCTGGACAGGGGGAACAGATACGCAGTATTTT; cdr3_aa: CASSPWTGGTDTQYF
d_call: -; v_call: TRBV6-1; j_call: TRBJ2-3; clone_size: -; cdr3_length: 13; cdr3_nt: TGTGCCAGCAGTGAAGGTTGGGGAGGCACGCAGTATTTT; cdr3_aa: CASSEGWGGTQYF
d_call: TRBD2; v_call: TRBV30; j_call: TRBJ2-7; clone_size: -; cdr3_length: 13; cdr3_nt: TGTGCCTGGAGTGGGGGGGGGAGGTACGAGCAGTACTTC; cdr3_aa: CAWSGGGRYEQYF
d_call: -; v_call: TRBV4-3; j_call: TRBJ1-2; clone_size: -; cdr3_length: 14; cdr3_nt: TGCGCCAGCAGCCCCCGAAGGCTTAACTATGGCTACACCTTC; cdr3_aa: CASSPRRLNYGYTF
d_call: TRBD2; v_call: TRBV5-1; j_call: TRBJ2-3; clone_size: -; cdr3_length: 15; cdr3_nt: TGCGCCAGCAGCCCGGGGGGGCCTAGCACAGATACGCAGTATTTT; cdr3_aa: CASSPGGPSTDTQYF
d_call: TRBD2; v_call: TRBV4-1; j_call: TRBJ2-7; clone_size: -; cdr3_length: 15; cdr3_nt: TGCGCCAGCAGCCTCTCATTAGCGGGGGGCTACGAGCAGTACTTC; cdr3_aa: CASSLSLAGGYEQYF
d_call: TRBD2; v_call: TRBV6-4; j_call: TRBJ2-3; clone_size: -; cdr3_length: 15; cdr3_nt: TGTGCCAGCAGCGCTAGCGGGGGGGGAACAGATACGCAGTATTTT; cdr3_aa: CASSASGGGTDTQYF
d_call: -; v_call: TRBV5-6; j_call: TRBJ1-2; clone_size: few; cdr3_length: 13; cdr3_nt: TGTGCCAGCAGCTTCACGGGAACCTATGGCTACACCTTC; cdr3_aa: CASSFTGTYGYTF
d_call: TRBD2; v_call: TRBV10-3; j_call: TRBJ2-7; clone_size: -; cdr3_length: 16; cdr3_nt: TGTGCCATCAGTGAGTCGTACGGGGGGAACCCCTACGAGCAGTACTTC; cdr3_aa: CAISESYGGNPYEQYF
d_call: -; v_call: TRBV11-2; j_call: TRBJ2-7; clone_size: -; cdr3_length: 14; cdr3_nt: TGTGCCAGCAGCTTATTTTCCGGGGTAGGCGAGCAGTACTTC; cdr3_aa: CASSLFSGVGEQYF
d_call: TRBD1; v_call: TRBV18; j_call: TRBJ1-1; clone_size: -; cdr3_length: 14; cdr3_nt: TGTGCCAGCTCAGCGACAGGGACTAAATCTGAAGCTTTCTTT; cdr3_aa: CASSATGTKSEAFF
d_call: TRBD1; v_call: TRBV10-3; j_call: TRBJ1-1; clone_size: -; cdr3_length: 13; cdr3_nt: TGTGCCACCGGGCAGGGGGCGAACACTGAAGCTTTCTTT; cdr3_aa: CATGQGANTEAFF
d_call: TRBD1; v_call: TRBV4-2; j_call: TRBJ1-6; clone_size: -; cdr3_length: 15; cdr3_nt: TGTGCCAGCAGCCAAGATAGACAGGGTAAGGCACCCCTCCACTTT; cdr3_aa: CASSQDRQGKAPLHF
d_call: -; v_call: TRBV10-3; j_call: TRBJ1-4; clone_size: -; cdr3_length: 13; cdr3_nt: TGTGCCATCAGTGCCAGAGATAATGAAAAACTGTTTTTT; cdr3_aa: CAISARDNEKLFF
d_call: TRBD2; v_call: TRBV13; j_call: TRBJ2-3; clone_size: -; cdr3_length: 20; cdr3_nt: TGTGCCAGCAGCACCACTAGCGGGAGGGCCGGCATACCTGGCACAGATACGCAGTATTTT; cdr3_aa: CASSTTSGRAGIPGTDTQYF
d_call: -; v_call: TRBV18; j_call: TRBJ1-4; clone_size: -; cdr3_length: 13; cdr3_nt: TGTGCCAGTCGGCGGGGGAACAATGAAAAACTGTTTTTT; cdr3_aa: CASRRGNNEKLFF